This T cell receptor (beta chain) came from a study of cytomegalovirus exposure and HLA in healthy donors. Vbeta (60) and Jbeta (13) primers were used in the PCR. TCRdb's table, derived via immunoSEQ multiplex PCR, lists solely in-frame clones and lacks some. This table has approximately 160,000 clones, approximately 78% appearing once. The CDR3 runs 15 residues. Germline CDR1 and CDR2: PRHDT and FYEKMQ (reference sequence). The V gene lost 5 bases and the J gene lost 5 bases, with 19 bases spanning the gap. The genes are TRBV13 and TRBJ2-7, with D possibly matching TRBD1 (6 bases). The TCR comes from a woman aged 45-65 years in good health and CMV-seropositive. Sequenced sample: PBMCs. The CDR3 nucleotides are TGTGCCAGCAGCCGCTGGACAGCCAGCCCCCACGAGCAGTACTTC. Translating it yields CASSRWTASPHEQYF.